These 5 T cell receptor beta chains originate from one sample sequenced in a study of PD-L1 blockade in urothelial cancer. Time point indicated: pretreatment peripheral blood. Profiling relied on immunoSEQ multiplex PCR, and the TCRdb table lists in-frame clones only, not all of them. The sample includes about 130,000 clones, approximately 84% of them seen just once. The sample in question was PBMCs, obtained around atezolizumab (anti-PD-L1) treatment. These receptors all come from a man aged 45-65 years with urothelial cancer.

This clone has a handful of counts. The J gene is TRBJ1-2, the V gene TRBV27; weak D call: TRBD1 (6 bases). The CDR3 is made up of 13 amino acids. The germline V gene has CDR1 MNHEY and CDR2 SMNVEV (reference sequence). Between the trimmed V and J ends, which lost 4 bases and 6 bases, there was a span of 12 bases. The CDR3 bases are TGTGCCAGCAGTTCCGACAGGTGGGATGGCTACACCTTC. Its protein product is CASSSDRWDGYTF.

The CDR3 DNA reads TGTGCCAGCAGCTCGTATAGCGGGAAGGCGTTCTTC. This sequence encodes CASSSYSGKAFF. V usage is TRBV14 and J usage is TRBJ2-1; TRBD2 aligns across 8 bases. The length of the CDR3 is 12 residues. In germline, CDR1 is SGHDN, CDR2 FVKESK. The V gene end was trimmed by 5 bases and the J gene end by 15 bases; junction bases not matched to a gene: 9.

This chain uses TRBV6-6 with TRBJ2-5, with 8 bases identical to TRBD2. Germline V lookup: CDR1 MNHNY, CDR2 SVGAGI (reference sequence). J gave up 5 bases and V 2 bases, and 7 bases lay outside the gene matches. This CDR3 has 15 amino acids. CDR3 sequence reads: CASSYVGRAVETQYF. In DNA, the CDR3 is TGTGCCAGCAGTTACGTCGGGAGGGCCGTGGAGACCCAGTACTTC.

This clone was seen a handful of times. The chain is built from TRBV6-5 and TRBJ2-7, with 13 positions matching TRBD2. J lost 4 bases, V lost 4 bases, and 4 bases had no gene match. Germline V CDR1 and CDR2: MNHEY, SVGAGI. The CDR3 is 15 residues long. The CDR3 sequence is CASSSTSGGLYEQYF. In DNA, the CDR3 is TGTGCCAGCAGTTCGACTAGCGGGGGGTTATACGAGCAGTACTTC.

The chain uses TRBV7-9 and TRBJ2-5, with D tentatively TRBD2 (5 bases). The CDR3 runs to 17 residues. Germline V lookup: CDR1 SEHNR, CDR2 FQNEAQ (reference sequence). The V and J ends lost 2 bases and 9 bases respectively, with 25 bases between them. The CDR3 nucleotides read TGTGCCAGCAGCTTAACCGGTGGGCTAGCCGGAGACGAGTCCCAGTACTTC. This translates into CASSLTGGLAGDESQYF.